The 14 T cell receptor beta chains presented below share a single source sample, sequenced in a study. TCRdb re-called the 5' RACE reads through MiXCR, storing one row per CDR3 protein. In the table there are approximately 53,000 distinct CDR3 sequences, 28% of which are singletons. Specimen: tumor-infiltrating memory CD4+ T cells sorted from the breast tumor. Documented subset: memory CD4+ T cells, CD4+CD45RO+CD25-. These receptors were obtained from a female donor with breast cancer.

This clonotype came up a few times. The chain recombines TRBV7-2 with TRBJ2-7, with TRBD2 as a possible D gene (5 bases). The CDR3 spans 17 residues. V was cut by 4 bases and J by 6 bases, with 25 bases left in between. The germline V gene encodes CDR1 SGHTA and CDR2 FQGNSA. The CDR3 here is CASSSALGIGLASEQYF. The CDR3 nucleotides read TGTGCCAGCAGCTCCGCCCTGGGTATCGGGCTAGCATCCGAGCAGTACTTC.

This chain connects TRBV2 to TRBJ1-1; D is ambiguous. The length of the CDR3 is 15 residues. The V gene's germline CDR1 is SNHLY and CDR2 FYNNEI. The V and J ends lost 4 bases and 1 base respectively, with 13 bases between them. The CDR3 sequence: CASSVVVAGNTEAFF. The CDR3 coding sequence is TGTGCCAGCAGTGTAGTCGTCGCGGGGAACACTGAAGCTTTCTTT.

The CDR3 spells CASGPDGPSGANVLTF. CDR3 nucleotides: TGTGCCAGCGGCCCGGACGGGCCCTCTGGGGCCAACGTCCTGACTTTC. The chain is built from TRBV5-6 and TRBJ2-6; D ambiguous. The germline V and J ends were trimmed by 7 bases and 0 bases, with 14 bases remaining between them. CDR3 length: 16 amino acids. Germline values: CDR1 SGHDT, CDR2 YYEEEE.

This clonotype was observed a few times. The V gene is TRBV24-1, the J gene TRBJ2-5; no reliable D call. V lost 2 bases and J lost 1, with 1 base in between. Looked up from germline, CDR1 is KGHDR and CDR2 is SFDVKD. CDR3 length: 12 amino acids. CDR3: CATSDSQETQYF. CDR3 nucleotides: TGTGCCACCAGTGATTCCCAAGAGACCCAGTACTTC.

This clonotype has just a few counts. The genes are TRBV29-1 and TRBJ2-1, with 7 bases that match TRBD2. V gave up 4 bases and J gave up 4 bases; unmatched junction bases: 7. Germline CDR1 reads SQVTM; CDR2 reads ANQGSEA. This CDR3 is 14 amino acids long. The CDR3 reads CSVAGPSGYNEQFF. DNA for the CDR3: TGCAGCGTTGCCGGGCCTAGCGGATACAATGAGCAGTTCTTC.

The DNA of the CDR3 is TGTGCCAGCAGTGAAGCGGGGGAAGGGGAGCTGTTTTTT. Amino acid sequence: CASSEAGEGELFF. This sequence joins TRBV25-1 and TRBJ2-2, with 7 bases fitting TRBD2. CDR3 length equals 13 residues. Per germline, CDR1 MGHDK and CDR2 SYGVNS. Germline trimming cut 2 bases from V and 8 bases from J; bases unmatched to any gene: 2.

This clonotype occurred many times. The chain uses TRBV6-5 and TRBJ1-2; 7 nucleotides agree with TRBD1. CDR3 size: 13 residues. Germline V lookup: CDR1 MNHEY, CDR2 SVGAGI. The V gene end was trimmed by 4 bases and the J gene end by 8 bases; junction bases not matched to a gene: 7. The CDR3 reads CASSSRTGYGYTF. The CDR3 nucleotides read TGTGCCAGCAGTTCCCGGACAGGATACGGCTACACCTTC.

The sample holds one count of this clonotype. The chain uses TRBV5-1 and TRBJ2-5, with 10 bases lining up with TRBD2. Trimming cost V 2 bases and J 7 bases; bases outside gene matches: 8. The CDR3 is 15 amino acids. The germline CDR1 and CDR2 sequences are SGHRS and YFSETQ. The chain's CDR3 is CASSFPGTSEGTQYF. CDR3 bases: TGCGCCAGCAGCTTTCCCGGGACTAGCGAGGGGACCCAGTACTTC.

The chain links TRBV5-1 to TRBJ2-5; D might be TRBD2 (6 bases). Germline CDR1 SGHRS, CDR2 YFSETQ. The CDR3 is 13 residues long. V lost 1 base and J lost 4, with 8 bases in between. The CDR3 DNA reads as TGCGCCAGCAGCTTGACTAGCACAGAGACCCAGTACTTC. This gives the protein CASSLTSTETQYF.

This clonotype was counted between two and nine times. The chain carries TRBV20-1 and TRBJ2-7; either TRBD1 or TRBD2 may fit D (5 bases each). This CDR3 comprises 16 residues. The germline CDR1 and CDR2 sequences are DFQATT and SNEGSKA (reference sequence). Trimming took 3 bases from V and 7 from J, leaving 25 bases between them. CDR3: CSASDLRSGEGVEQYF. CDR3 nucleotide sequence: TGCAGTGCTAGCGACCTACGGAGCGGTGAAGGGGTAGAGCAGTACTTC.

The chain is built from TRBV6-1 and TRBJ1-2; D unresolved. This CDR3 is 15 amino acids long. The germline V gene has CDR1 MNHNS and CDR2 SASEGT. The ends were cut back, 6 bases at V and 2 bases at J, with 16 bases in the middle. This CDR3 is CASRESSGRNYGYTF. In DNA form, the CDR3 reads TGTGCCAGCAGGGAAAGCTCCGGGAGAAACTATGGCTACACCTTC.

This clonotype was found a few times. The V and J genes are TRBV6-2 or TRBV6-3 and TRBJ1-2, with no clear D. The CDR3 loop spans 12 amino acids. In germline, CDR1 is MNHEY, CDR2 SVGEGT. V lost 7 bases and J 8 bases, leaving 14 bases between the germline ends. The CDR3 DNA sequence: TGTGCCAGCAACGAGGCGGCCCACGGCTACACCTTC. Protein: CASNEAAHGYTF.

Only a few counts were recorded for this clonotype. This chain uses TRBV19 with TRBJ1-2, with 8 bases aligning to TRBD1. CDR1 is LNHDA and CDR2 is SQIVND in the germline V gene (reference sequence). The CDR3 loop spans 15 amino acids. The J segment lost 4 bases and the V segment lost 6 bases, leaving 10 bases of the junction unmatched. Written as DNA, the CDR3 is TGTGCCAGTAGCGATTCCAGGGGGCAGAGCTATGGCTACACCTTC. Translated: CASSDSRGQSYGYTF. Full variable domain (outside the CDR3, taken from reference TRBV19 and TRBJ1-2): DGGITQSPKYLFRKEGQNVTLSCEQNLNHDAMYWYRQDPGQGLRLIYYSQIVNDFQKGDIAEGYSVSREKKESFPLTVTSAQKNPTAFYLCASSDSRGQSYGYTFGSGTRLTVV.

V gene TRBV7-9 combines with J gene TRBJ2-1; D uncertain. The CDR3 is 15 amino acids. V shed 2 bases and J shed 7 bases, with 15 bases lying between them. Germline CDR1 reads SEHNR; CDR2 reads FQNEAQ (reference sequence). The DNA of the CDR3 is TGTGCCAGCAGCTTATTGGGAACTATATATAATGAGCAGTTCTTC. This sequence encodes CASSLLGTIYNEQFF.